Shown below are 30 T cell receptor beta chains from a single sample sequenced in a study of OX40 agonist ivuxolimab in advanced cancers. Sequencing used immunoSEQ multiplex PCR; TCRdb keeps in-frame clones, though not all of them. There are around 80,000 clones in the sample; around 84% occur only once, and roughly 2.5% lies in the top ten. Sequenced material: CD4+ or CD8+ T cells sorted from blood, taken in a trial of the OX40 agonist ivuxolimab. These TCRs come from an adult with an advanced solid tumor such as melanoma, head and neck, liver or kidney cancer.

The CDR3 reads CASRRGLSQETQYF. DNA of the CDR3: TGTGCCAGCAGGAGGGGACTAAGCCAAGAGACCCAGTACTTC. The gene calls are TRBV6-5 and TRBJ2-5, with 7 bases matching TRBD2. The length of the CDR3 is 14 residues. Germline-derived CDR1 and CDR2 are MNHEY and SVGAGI. V dropped 6 bases and J dropped 1; count of bases not matched to a gene: 5.

Points on this clone: An end of the junction does not agree with germline; a read error may underlie this. J is TRBJ1-1 and V is TRBV18; 7 bases fit TRBD1. The length of the CDR3 is 13 residues. The germline V gene encodes CDR1 KGHSH and CDR2 LQKENI. The CDR3 loop reads CASSPQGSTEAFF. Here the CDR3 DNA reads TGTGCCAGCTCCCCACAGGGGAGCACTGAAGCTTTCTTT.

The rearrangement links TRBV7-5 to TRBJ1-1; TRBD1, the table's D call, was not compared with the DNA. TRBV7-5 represents a pseudogene. The CDR3 is 18 residues long. The CDR3 region is CARSLAGTGGSGDTEAFF. In nucleotides, the CDR3 is TGTGCCAGAAGCTTAGCGGGGACAGGGGGCAGTGGGGACACTGAAGCTTTCTTT.

This chain joins TRBV7-6 and TRBJ2-2, with unresolved D. CDR1 SGHVS and CDR2 FNYEAQ come from the germline V gene. V was shortened by 2 bases and J by 0 bases, with 7 bases between the two germline ends. This CDR3 spans 15 amino acids. The CDR3 here is CASSLQATNTGELFF. CDR3 DNA: TGTGCCAGCAGCTTACAGGCGACGAACACCGGGGAGCTGTTTTTT.

The table lists this clone with a count of one. V gene TRBV28 combines with J gene TRBJ2-1; D is possibly TRBD1 or TRBD2 (5 bases each). Per germline, CDR1 MDHEN and CDR2 SYDVKM. The CDR3 contains 16 residues. Trimming shortened V by 6 bases and J by 3 bases, and 18 bases separated the two germline ends. The CDR3, as DNA: TGTGCCAGCAGACCCCCACTAGGGGACGGCTACAATGAGCAGTTCTTC. Residues: CASRPPLGDGYNEQFF. The full variable domain, in which reference TRBV28 and TRBJ2-1 provide the parts outside the CDR3, is DVKVTQSSRYLVKRTGEKVFLECVQDMDHENMFWYRQDPGLGLRLIYFSYDVKMKEKGDIPEGYSVSREKKERFSLILESASTNQTSMYLCASRPPLGDGYNEQFFGPGTRLTVL.

This clone was found once. V usage is TRBV2 and J usage is TRBJ1-5; TRBD1 might be the D (5 bases). V was clipped by 1 base and J by 4 bases, with 11 bases between them. CDR1 is SNHLY, CDR2 FYNNEI, per germline. The CDR3 has 15 amino acids. The CDR3 sequence: CASSEGGTGNQPQHF. In DNA, the CDR3 is TGTGCCAGCAGTGAAGGCGGGACGGGGAATCAGCCCCAGCATTTT.

The chain links TRBV7-9 to TRBJ2-1; D might be TRBD1 or TRBD2, each matching 6 bases. The CDR3 consists of 14 residues. Trimming cost V 5 bases and J 4 bases, with 12 bases left between them. Germline assignment: CDR1 SEHNR and CDR2 FQNEAQ (reference sequence). The CDR3 coding sequence is TGTGCCAGCAGCCCTGGGGGGCTTTACAATGAGCAGTTCTTC. Residues: CASSPGGLYNEQFF.

This clone was detected once. The chain employs TRBV7-6 and TRBJ1-5, with unresolved D. The CDR3 is 13 amino acids. In germline, CDR1 is SGHVS, CDR2 FNYEAQ. The V and J ends lost 2 bases and 5 bases respectively, with 7 bases between them. CDR3 loop: CASSLRLDQPQHF. Written as DNA, the CDR3 is TGTGCCAGCAGCTTAAGACTCGATCAGCCCCAGCATTTT.

V gene TRBV30 combines with J gene TRBJ2-5, with D hard to call. Germline CDR1 GTSNPN, CDR2 SVGIG (reference sequence). Trimming removed 2 bases from V and 2 bases from J, with 6 bases in between. This CDR3 contains 12 residues. This CDR3 is CAWSSGQETQYF. CDR3 in DNA: TGTGCCTGGAGTTCAGGTCAAGAGACCCAGTACTTC.

The V and J genes are TRBV7-2 and TRBJ1-3, with D possibly matching TRBD1 (5 bases). Per the germline V gene, CDR1 is SGHTA and CDR2 is FQGNSA. V was cut by 0 bases and J by 0 bases, with 15 bases left in between. The CDR3 length is 18 residues. CDR3 nucleotides: TGTGCCAGCAGCTTAGCAACAGGTACCCTCGGCTCTGGAAACACCATATATTTT. As protein: CASSLATGTLGSGNTIYF.

This clone was found a few times. V usage is TRBV19 and J usage is TRBJ1-6; D perhaps matches TRBD1 (5 bases). In germline, CDR1 is LNHDA, CDR2 SQIVND (reference sequence). This CDR3 spans 15 amino acids. Between the trimmed V and J ends, which lost 6 bases and 4 bases, there was a span of 13 bases. The chain's CDR3 is CASSPGRTYNSPLHF. The CDR3 coding sequence is TGTGCCAGTAGCCCCGGACGGACATATAATTCACCCCTCCACTTT.

V gene TRBV6-1 combines with J gene TRBJ2-1, with TRBD2 as a possible D gene (6 bases). This CDR3 has 13 amino acids. Germline-derived CDR1 and CDR2 are MNHNS and SASEGT. V lost 6 bases and J lost 9, with 15 bases in between. The CDR3 is CASSEVVGGEQFF. CDR3 bases: TGTGCCAGCAGCGAGGTGGTGGGGGGTGAGCAGTTCTTC.

The chain recombines TRBV5-4 with TRBJ2-5; D assignment may be TRBD1 or TRBD2 (5 bases each). The CDR3 runs to 12 residues. V lost 5 bases to trimming and J lost 5 bases, with 10 bases between them. Germline assignment: CDR1 SGHNT and CDR2 YYREEE (reference sequence). For the CDR3, the DNA is TGTGCCAGCAGTCGGGACCGGGAGACCCAGTACTTC. Amino acid sequence: CASSRDRETQYF. Drawing the rest from reference TRBV5-4 and TRBJ2-5, the complete variable domain is ETGVTQSPTHLIKTRGQQVTLRCSSQSGHNTVSWYQQALGQGPQFIFQYYREEENGRGNFPPRFSGLQFPNYSSELNVNALELDDSALYLCASSRDRETQYFGPGTRLLVL.

CDR3 in DNA: TGCGCCAGCAGCCCTGGGACAGGGGGCGCAGATACGCAGTATTTT. Protein sequence: CASSPGTGGADTQYF. The chain has TRBV5-1 and TRBJ2-3; 12 bases fit TRBD1. V dropped 4 bases and J dropped 4; count of bases not matched to a gene: 4. The CDR3 length is 15 residues. Germline V gene data show CDR1 as SGHRS and CDR2 as YFSETQ.

With respect to this clone: The junction differs from germline at one of its ends, possibly a read error. The chain joins TRBV25-1 to TRBJ1-1; D possibly corresponds to TRBD1 (5 bases). This CDR3 has 11 residues. Germline values: CDR1 MGHDK, CDR2 SYGVNS. DNA of the CDR3: TGTGTCAGCTCGAGGGGCACTGAAGCTTTCTTT. This translates into CVSSRGTEAFF.

The genes are TRBV18 and TRBJ2-5, with 10 positions matching TRBD2. The trim removed 6 bases at V and 4 bases at J, leaving 8 bases unmatched. CDR1 and CDR2 from the germline V gene are KGHSH and LQKENI. CDR3 size: 15 residues. The CDR3 DNA reads as TGTGCCAGCTCTCTGAGCGGGGGGGCACGAGAGACCCAGTACTTC. As protein: CASSLSGGARETQYF.

This rearrangement joins TRBV7-8 to TRBJ1-2; 8 nucleotides agree with TRBD1. The CDR3 loop spans 16 amino acids. Germline lookup yields CDR1 SGHVS and CDR2 FQNEAQ. The V gene end was trimmed by 0 bases and the J gene end by 6 bases; junction bases not matched to a gene: 9. The CDR3 sequence: CASSLAVRTGIDGYTF. The CDR3 DNA reads TGTGCCAGCAGCTTAGCGGTTAGGACAGGGATTGATGGCTACACCTTC.

This chain connects TRBV27 to TRBJ2-2; no firm D call. V lost 2 bases, J lost 6 bases, and 7 bases lay in between. CDR1 is MNHEY, CDR2 SMNVEV, per germline (reference sequence). The CDR3 loop spans 13 amino acids. The CDR3 DNA sequence: TGTGCCAGCAGTTTACTGCGGTCCGGGGAGCTGTTTTTT. The encoded protein is CASSLLRSGELFF.

J is TRBJ1-1 and V is TRBV7-9, with unresolved D. The CDR3 consists of 15 residues. V lost 4 bases and J 2 bases, leaving 14 bases between the germline ends. The germline CDR1 and CDR2 sequences are SEHNR and FQNEAQ (reference sequence). CDR3 loop: CASSWSSTFNTEAFF. CDR3 DNA sequence: TGTGCCAGCAGCTGGAGCAGCACGTTCAACACTGAAGCTTTCTTT. The variable domain in full, completed from reference TRBV7-9 and TRBJ1-1, reads DTGVSQNPRHKITKRGQNVTFRCDPISEHNRLYWYRQTLGQGPEFLTYFQNEAQLEKSRLLSDRFSAERPKGSFSTLEIQRTEQGDSAMYLCASSWSSTFNTEAFFGQGTRLTVV.

The rearrangement joins TRBV5-1 to TRBJ1-3, with 10 bases fitting TRBD1. The ends lost 4 bases at V and 6 bases at J; junction bases unmatched: 4. The germline CDR1 and CDR2 sequences are SGHRS and YFSETQ. The CDR3 loop spans 14 amino acids. Here the CDR3 reads CASSGGQGQNTIYF. The CDR3 DNA sequence: TGCGCCAGCAGCGGGGGACAGGGGCAAAACACCATATATTTT.

This chain connects TRBV5-4 to TRBJ2-1; D is possibly TRBD1 (6 bases). Trimming shortened V by 1 base and J by 9 bases, and 11 bases separated the two germline ends. This CDR3 is 13 amino acids long. Germline loops: CDR1 SGHNT, CDR2 YYREEE (reference sequence). The CDR3 DNA sequence: TGTGCCAGCAGCTTGAATCAGGGGAGTGAGCAGTTCTTC. This encodes CASSLNQGSEQFF.

A note on this clone: The sample contains more than one DNA sequence encoding this CDR3. This chain uses TRBV28 with TRBJ1-2; weak D call: TRBD1 (5 bases). From germline, CDR1 is MDHEN and CDR2 SYDVKM. The CDR3 extends over 12 amino acids. The V and J ends lost 2 bases and 4 bases respectively, with 5 bases between them. The CDR3 nucleotides read TGTGCCAGCAGTTTAGGGACCTATGGCTACACCTTC. As protein: CASSLGTYGYTF.

The chain joins TRBV18 to TRBJ1-6, with TRBD1 matching over 8 bases. The CDR3 consists of 13 residues. Germline loops: CDR1 KGHSH, CDR2 LQKENI. J was trimmed by 8 bases and V by 3 bases; bases with no gene match: 0. This CDR3 is CASSPGQDSPLHF. The CDR3 region has the DNA TGTGCCAGCTCACCGGGACAGGATTCACCCCTCCACTTT.

The genes are TRBV7-9 and TRBJ2-1; D is unresolved. CDR3 size: 12 residues. Germline V gene lookup returns CDR1 SEHNR and CDR2 FQNEAQ (reference sequence). V was cut by 5 bases and J by 7 bases, with 9 bases left in between. CDR3 residues: CASSPDHNEQFF. The CDR3 DNA reads TGTGCCAGCAGCCCCGACCATAATGAGCAGTTCTTC.

In the case of this clone: An end of the junction does not agree with germline; a read error may underlie this. Other DNA sequences from this sample encode an identical CDR3 as well. The rearrangement uses TRBV4-3 and TRBJ2-3; TRBD1 matches 9 bases. The CDR3 extends over 18 amino acids. The germline V gene encodes CDR1 LGHNA and CDR2 YSLEER. CDR3 loop: CASSRQTGGTGSTDTQYF. The CDR3 bases are TGCGCCAGCAGCCGACAGACCGGGGGGACAGGGAGCACGGATACGCAGTATTTT.

The chain carries TRBV7-2 and TRBJ1-2, with TRBD1 matching over 8 bases. V trimming: 1 base; J trimming: 5 bases; junction bases outside the gene matches: 6. Per germline, CDR1 SGHTA and CDR2 FQGNSA. This CDR3 is built from 15 residues. CDR3 in amino acids: CASSLGQGALYGYTF. In DNA form, the CDR3 reads TGTGCCAGCAGCTTAGGGCAGGGGGCTCTATATGGCTACACCTTC. The full variable domain, in which reference TRBV7-2 and TRBJ1-2 provide the parts outside the CDR3, is GAGVSQSPSNKVTEKGKDVELRCDPISGHTALYWYRQSLGQGLEFLIYFQGNSAPDKSGLPSDRFSAERTGGSVSTLTIQRTQQEDSAVYLCASSLGQGALYGYTFGSGTRLTVV.

This clone appeared once. The V gene is TRBV5-6, the J gene TRBJ2-7; TRBD1 aligns across 8 bases. Germline assignment: CDR1 SGHDT and CDR2 YYEEEE. The CDR3 loop spans 16 amino acids. V was clipped by 8 bases and J by 5 bases; unmatched bases: 18. CDR3 region: CASIYQGAAIPDEQYV. As DNA, the CDR3 is TGTGCCAGTATCTACCAGGGGGCGGCGATTCCGGACGAGCAGTACGTC.

The chain employs TRBV28 and TRBJ2-2; 7 bases match TRBD2. CDR1 and CDR2 (germline): MDHEN, SYDVKM. This CDR3 has 15 residues. The ends lost 5 bases at V and 2 bases at J; junction bases unmatched: 5. CDR3 in amino acids: CASSKMGLNTGELFF. Here the CDR3 DNA reads TGTGCCAGCAGTAAGATGGGACTAAACACCGGGGAGCTGTTTTTT.

The chain has TRBV5-4 and TRBJ2-5; D remains ambiguous. The CDR3 is 16 amino acids. Germline loops: CDR1 SGHNT, CDR2 YYREEE (reference sequence). V was shortened by 3 bases and J by 2 bases, with 17 bases between the two germline ends. The DNA for the CDR3 is TGTGCCAGCAGCTGGAAATCACTCAGGATGCAAGAGACCCAGTACTTC. It translates to CASSWKSLRMQETQYF.

The chain joins TRBV5-6 to TRBJ2-5; D call uncertain. The CDR3 is made up of 11 amino acids. Trimming shortened V by 4 bases and J by 2 bases, and 3 bases separated the two germline ends. Germline V gene sequence: CDR1 SGHDT, CDR2 YYEEEE. The CDR3 DNA reads TGTGCCAGCAGCGTACAAGAGACCCAGTACTTC. Translation: CASSVQETQYF.